The clone carrying this T cell receptor beta chain was seen only a few times. This CDR3 is built from 16 residues. Profiling relied on immunoSEQ multiplex PCR, and the TCRdb table lists in-frame clones only, not all of them. The data hold tens of thousands of clones, with roughly 95% observed a single time. The data were taken from a study of human versus mouse CDR3 diversity and MHC coevolution. Specimen: naive CD4+ T cells from blood. Regarding subset: CD45RO-negative CD62L-positive naive CD4 T cells. This chain uses TRBV21-1 with TRBJ1-2; TRBD1, the table's D call, was not compared with the DNA. TRBV21-1 is an annotated pseudogene. The sequence came from a person between 25 and 75 years old in good health. CDR3 in amino acids: CASIQPPEGQGCGYTF. The CDR3 DNA follows: TGTGCCAGCATCCAGCCACCGGAGGGACAGGGCTGTGGCTACACCTTC.